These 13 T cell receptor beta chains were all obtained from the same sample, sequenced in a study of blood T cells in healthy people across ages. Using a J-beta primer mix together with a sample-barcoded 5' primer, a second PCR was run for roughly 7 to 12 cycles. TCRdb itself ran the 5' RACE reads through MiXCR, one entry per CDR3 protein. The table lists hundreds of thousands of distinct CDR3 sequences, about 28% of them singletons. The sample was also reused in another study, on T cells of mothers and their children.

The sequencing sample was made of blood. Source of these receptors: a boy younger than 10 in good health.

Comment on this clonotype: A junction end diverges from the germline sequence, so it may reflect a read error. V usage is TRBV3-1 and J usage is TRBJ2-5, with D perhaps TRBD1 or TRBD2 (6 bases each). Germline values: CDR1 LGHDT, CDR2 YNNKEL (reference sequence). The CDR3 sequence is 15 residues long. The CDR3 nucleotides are TGTGCCAACAGCCAAGGGTCGGAGGGGGTGGAGACCCAGTACTTC. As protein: CANSQGSEGVETQYF.

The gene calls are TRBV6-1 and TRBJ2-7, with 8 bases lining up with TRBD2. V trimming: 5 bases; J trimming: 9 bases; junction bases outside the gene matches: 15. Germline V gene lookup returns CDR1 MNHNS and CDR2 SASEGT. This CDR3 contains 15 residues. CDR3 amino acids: CASSSTGLGTSRQYF. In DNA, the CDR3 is TGTGCCAGCAGTTCCACGGGACTAGGCACCTCGCGGCAGTACTTC.

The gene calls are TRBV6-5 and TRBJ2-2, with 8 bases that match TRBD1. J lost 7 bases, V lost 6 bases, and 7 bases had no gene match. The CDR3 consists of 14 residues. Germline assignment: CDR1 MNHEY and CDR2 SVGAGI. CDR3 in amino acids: CASSLQGQVGELFF. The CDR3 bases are TGTGCCAGCAGCCTACAGGGACAGGTCGGGGAGCTGTTTTTT.

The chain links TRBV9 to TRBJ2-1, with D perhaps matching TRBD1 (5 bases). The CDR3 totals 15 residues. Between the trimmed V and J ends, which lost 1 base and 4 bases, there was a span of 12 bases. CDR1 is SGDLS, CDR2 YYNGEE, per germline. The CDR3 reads CASSVQGLDYNEQFF. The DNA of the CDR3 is TGTGCCAGCAGCGTACAGGGTCTAGATTACAATGAGCAGTTCTTC. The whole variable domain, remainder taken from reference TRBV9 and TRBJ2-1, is DSGVTQTPKHLITATGQRVTLRCSPRSGDLSVYWYQQSLDQGLQFLIQYYNGEERAKGNILERFSAQQFPDLHSELNLSSLELGDSALYFCASSVQGLDYNEQFFGPGTRLTVL.

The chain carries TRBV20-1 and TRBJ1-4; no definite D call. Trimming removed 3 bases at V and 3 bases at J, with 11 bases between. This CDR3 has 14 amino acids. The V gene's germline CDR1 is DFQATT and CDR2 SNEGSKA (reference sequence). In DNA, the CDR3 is TGCAGTGCTAGTGGTCAGGACGCTAATGAAAAACTGTTTTTT. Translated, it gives CSASGQDANEKLFF.

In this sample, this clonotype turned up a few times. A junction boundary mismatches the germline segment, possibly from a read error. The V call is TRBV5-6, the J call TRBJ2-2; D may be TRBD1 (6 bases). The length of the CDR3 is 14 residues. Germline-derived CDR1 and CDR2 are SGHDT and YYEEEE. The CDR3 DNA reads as TGTGCCAGCGGCTTGGACAGCTACACCGGGGAGCTGTTTTTT. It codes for CASGLDSYTGELFF.

The chain's CDR3 is CASRSHGEGKDTQYF. The CDR3 DNA follows: TGCGCCAGCAGGAGCCACGGGGAGGGGAAAGATACGCAGTATTTT. This sequence joins TRBV5-1 and TRBJ2-3; 7 nucleotides match TRBD2. Germline-derived CDR1 and CDR2 are SGHRS and YFSETQ. With 5 bases clipped from V and 5 bases from J, the junction kept 11 bases outside the gene matches. The CDR3 loop spans 15 amino acids. Drawing the rest from reference TRBV5-1 and TRBJ2-3, the complete variable domain is KAGVTQTPRYLIKTRGQQVTLSCSPISGHRSVSWYQQTPGQGLQFLFEYFSETQRNKGNFPGRFSGRQFSNSRSEMNVSTLELGDSALYLCASRSHGEGKDTQYFGPGTRLTVL.

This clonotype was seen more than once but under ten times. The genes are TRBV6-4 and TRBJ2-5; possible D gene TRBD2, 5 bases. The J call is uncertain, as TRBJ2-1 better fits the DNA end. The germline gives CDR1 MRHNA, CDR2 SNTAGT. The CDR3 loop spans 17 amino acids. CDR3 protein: CASSAVGPGITNNEQFF. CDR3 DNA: TGTGCCAGCAGTGCCGTAGGGCCGGGAATTACAAACAATGAGCAGTTCTTC.

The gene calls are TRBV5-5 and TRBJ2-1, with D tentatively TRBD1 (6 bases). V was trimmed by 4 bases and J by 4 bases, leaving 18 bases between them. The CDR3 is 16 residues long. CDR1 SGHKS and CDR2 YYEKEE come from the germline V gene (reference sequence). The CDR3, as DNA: TGTGCCAGCAGCCGAGTCGTCGGGACACAATACAATGAGCAGTTCTTC. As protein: CASSRVVGTQYNEQFF.

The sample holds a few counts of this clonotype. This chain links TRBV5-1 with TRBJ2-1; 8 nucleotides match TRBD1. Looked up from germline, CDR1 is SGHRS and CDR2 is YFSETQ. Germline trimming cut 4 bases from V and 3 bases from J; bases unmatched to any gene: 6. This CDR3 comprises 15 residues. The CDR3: CASSPDRAHYNEQFF. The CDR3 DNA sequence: TGCGCCAGCAGCCCGGACAGGGCCCACTACAATGAGCAGTTCTTC.

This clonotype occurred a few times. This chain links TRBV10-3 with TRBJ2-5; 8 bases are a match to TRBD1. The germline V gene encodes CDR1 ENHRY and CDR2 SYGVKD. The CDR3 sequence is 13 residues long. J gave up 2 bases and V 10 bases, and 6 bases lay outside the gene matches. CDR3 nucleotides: TGTGCCACCGGGACAGGAATACAAGAGACCCAGTACTTC. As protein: CATGTGIQETQYF.

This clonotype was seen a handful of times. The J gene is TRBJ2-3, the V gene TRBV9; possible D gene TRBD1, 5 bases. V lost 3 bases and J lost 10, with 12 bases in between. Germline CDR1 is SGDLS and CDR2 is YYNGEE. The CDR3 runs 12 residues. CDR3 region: CASSGHTGSQYF. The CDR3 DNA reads TGTGCCAGCAGCGGACACACAGGTTCGCAGTATTTT.

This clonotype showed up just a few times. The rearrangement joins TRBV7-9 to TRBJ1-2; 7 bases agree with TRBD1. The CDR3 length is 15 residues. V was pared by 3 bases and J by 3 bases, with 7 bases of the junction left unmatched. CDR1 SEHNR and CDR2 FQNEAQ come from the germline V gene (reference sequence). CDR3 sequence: CASSFPGQRDYGYTF. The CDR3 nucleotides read TGTGCCAGCAGCTTTCCGGGACAGAGGGACTATGGCTACACCTTC.